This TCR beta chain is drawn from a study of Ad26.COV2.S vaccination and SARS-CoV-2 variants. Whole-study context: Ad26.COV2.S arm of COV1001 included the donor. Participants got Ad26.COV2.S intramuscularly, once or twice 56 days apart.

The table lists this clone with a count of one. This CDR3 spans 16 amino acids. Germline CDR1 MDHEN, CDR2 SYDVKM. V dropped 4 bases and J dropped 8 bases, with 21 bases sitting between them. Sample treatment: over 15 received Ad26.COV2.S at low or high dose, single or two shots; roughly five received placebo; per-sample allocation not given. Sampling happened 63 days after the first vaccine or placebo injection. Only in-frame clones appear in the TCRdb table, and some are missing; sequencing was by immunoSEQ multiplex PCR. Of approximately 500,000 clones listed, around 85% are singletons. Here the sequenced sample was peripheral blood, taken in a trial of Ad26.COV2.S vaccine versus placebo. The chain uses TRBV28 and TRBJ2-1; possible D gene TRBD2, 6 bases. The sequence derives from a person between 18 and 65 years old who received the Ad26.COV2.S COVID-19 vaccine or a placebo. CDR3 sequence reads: CASSSLGWGRSDEQFF. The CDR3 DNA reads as TGTGCCAGCAGTTCCCTCGGCTGGGGGAGGAGCGATGAGCAGTTCTTC.